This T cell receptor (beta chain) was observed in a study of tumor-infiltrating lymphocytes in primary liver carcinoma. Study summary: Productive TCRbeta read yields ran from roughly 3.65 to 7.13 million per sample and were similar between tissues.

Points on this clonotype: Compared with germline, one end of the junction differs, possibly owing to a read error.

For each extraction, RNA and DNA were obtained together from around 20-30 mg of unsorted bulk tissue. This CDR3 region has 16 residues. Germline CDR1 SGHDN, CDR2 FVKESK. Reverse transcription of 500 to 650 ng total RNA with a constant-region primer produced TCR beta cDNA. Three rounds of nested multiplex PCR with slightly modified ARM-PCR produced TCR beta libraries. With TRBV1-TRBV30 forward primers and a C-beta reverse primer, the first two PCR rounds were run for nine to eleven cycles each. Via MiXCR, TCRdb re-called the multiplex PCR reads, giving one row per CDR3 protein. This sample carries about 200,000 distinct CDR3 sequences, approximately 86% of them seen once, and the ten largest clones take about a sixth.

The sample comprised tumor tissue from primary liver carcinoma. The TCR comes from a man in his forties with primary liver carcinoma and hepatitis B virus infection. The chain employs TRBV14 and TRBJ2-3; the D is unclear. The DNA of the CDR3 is TGTACCAGCAGCCACAAGCTTCTCGGCGATCTAAATACGCAGTATTTT. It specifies CTSSHKLLGDLNTQYF.